This T cell receptor beta chain was identified in a study of T cells after somatic rescue of genetic block. This clone is a singleton in its sample. Germline loops: CDR1 MNHNY, CDR2 SVGAGI (reference sequence). V was pared by 6 bases and J by 4 bases, with 4 bases of the junction left unmatched. This CDR3 has 15 amino acids. Assay: immunoSEQ multiplex PCR; the TCRdb copy retains only in-frame clones and omits some. The repertoire holds more than 9,500 clones, with about two thirds as singletons. The rearrangement joins TRBV6-6 to TRBJ2-2; TRBD1 agrees at 11 bases. The receptor comes from a boy between 5 and 17 years old. The sample consisted of peripheral blood mononuclear cells (PBMCs). This CDR3 is CASRDRGQSTGELFF. The CDR3 nucleotides are TGTGCCAGCAGGGACAGGGGGCAGAGCACCGGGGAGCTGTTTTTT.